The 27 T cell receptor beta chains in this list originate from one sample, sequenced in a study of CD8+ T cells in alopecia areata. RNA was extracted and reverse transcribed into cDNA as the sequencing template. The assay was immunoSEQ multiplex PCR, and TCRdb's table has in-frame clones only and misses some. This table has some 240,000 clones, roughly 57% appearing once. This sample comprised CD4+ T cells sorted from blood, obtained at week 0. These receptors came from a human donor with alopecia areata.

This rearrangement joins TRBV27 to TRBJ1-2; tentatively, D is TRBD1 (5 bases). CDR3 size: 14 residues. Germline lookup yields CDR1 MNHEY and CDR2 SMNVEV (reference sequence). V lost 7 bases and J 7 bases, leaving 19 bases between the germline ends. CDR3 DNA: TGTGCCAGCACCCTAATGGGGTCGGGGGGTGGCTACACCTTC. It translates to CASTLMGSGGGYTF.

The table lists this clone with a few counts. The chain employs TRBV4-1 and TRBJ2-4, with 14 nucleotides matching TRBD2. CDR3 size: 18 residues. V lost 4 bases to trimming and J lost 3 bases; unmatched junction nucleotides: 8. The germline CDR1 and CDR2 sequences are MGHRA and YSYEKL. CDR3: CASSLRLAGGTSKNIQYF. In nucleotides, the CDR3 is TGCGCCAGCAGCCTCCGACTAGCGGGAGGGACAAGCAAAAACATTCAGTACTTC.

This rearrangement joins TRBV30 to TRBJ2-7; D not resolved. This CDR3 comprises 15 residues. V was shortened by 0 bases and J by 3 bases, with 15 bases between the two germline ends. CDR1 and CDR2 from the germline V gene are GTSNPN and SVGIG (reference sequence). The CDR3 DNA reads TGTGCCTGGAGTGTCGAGGCAGGCCATCTCTACGAGCAGTACTTC. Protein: CAWSVEAGHLYEQYF. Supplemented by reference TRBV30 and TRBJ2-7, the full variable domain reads SQTIHQWPATLVQPVGSPLSLECTVEGTSNPNLYWYRQAAGRGLQLLFYSVGIGQISSEVPQNLSASRPQDRQFILSSKKLLLSDSGFYLCAWSVEAGHLYEQYFGPGTRLTVT.

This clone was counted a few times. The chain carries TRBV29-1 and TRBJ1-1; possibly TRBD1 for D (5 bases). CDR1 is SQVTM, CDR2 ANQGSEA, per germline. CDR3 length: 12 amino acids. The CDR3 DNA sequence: TGCAGTTACGCTCAGGGGAACACTGAAGCTTTCTTT. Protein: CSYAQGNTEAFF.

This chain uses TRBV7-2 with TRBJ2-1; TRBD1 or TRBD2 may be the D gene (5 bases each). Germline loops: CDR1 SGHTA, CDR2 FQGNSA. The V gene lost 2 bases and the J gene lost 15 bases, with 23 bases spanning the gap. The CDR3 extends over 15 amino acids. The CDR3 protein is CASSLFSDGTRTRFF. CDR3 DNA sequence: TGTGCCAGCAGCTTATTTTCAGACGGGACGCGCACGCGGTTCTTC.

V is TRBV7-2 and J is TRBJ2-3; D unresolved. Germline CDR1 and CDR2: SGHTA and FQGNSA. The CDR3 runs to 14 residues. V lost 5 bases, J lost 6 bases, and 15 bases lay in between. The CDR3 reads CASSLLGWTDTQYF. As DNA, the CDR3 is TGTGCCAGCAGCCTGCTCGGGTGGACGGATACGCAGTATTTT.

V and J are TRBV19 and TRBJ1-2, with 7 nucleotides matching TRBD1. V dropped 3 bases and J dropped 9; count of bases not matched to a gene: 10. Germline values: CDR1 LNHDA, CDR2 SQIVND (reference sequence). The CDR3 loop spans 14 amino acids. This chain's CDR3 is CASSISTGEGSYTF. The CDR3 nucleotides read TGTGCCAGTAGTATTTCCACAGGGGAAGGAAGCTACACCTTC.

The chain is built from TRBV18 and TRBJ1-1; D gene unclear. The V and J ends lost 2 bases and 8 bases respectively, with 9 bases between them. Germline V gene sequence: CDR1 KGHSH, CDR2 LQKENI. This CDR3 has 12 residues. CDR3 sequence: CASSPELGEAFF. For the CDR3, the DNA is TGTGCCAGCTCACCAGAGTTGGGGGAAGCTTTCTTT.

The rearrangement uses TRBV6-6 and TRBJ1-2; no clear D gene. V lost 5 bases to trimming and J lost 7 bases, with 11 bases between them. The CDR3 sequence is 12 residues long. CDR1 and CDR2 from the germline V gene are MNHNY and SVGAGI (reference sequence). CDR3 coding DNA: TGTGCCAGCAGTCCCCTGAACCGTGGCTACACCTTC. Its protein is CASSPLNRGYTF.

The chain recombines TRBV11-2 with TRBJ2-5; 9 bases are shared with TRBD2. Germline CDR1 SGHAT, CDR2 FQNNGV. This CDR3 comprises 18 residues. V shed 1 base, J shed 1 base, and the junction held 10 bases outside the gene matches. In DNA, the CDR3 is TGTGCCAGCAGCTTAGTATCCAGCGGGGGGTACCCCCAAGAGACCCAGTACTTC. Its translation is CASSLVSSGGYPQETQYF.

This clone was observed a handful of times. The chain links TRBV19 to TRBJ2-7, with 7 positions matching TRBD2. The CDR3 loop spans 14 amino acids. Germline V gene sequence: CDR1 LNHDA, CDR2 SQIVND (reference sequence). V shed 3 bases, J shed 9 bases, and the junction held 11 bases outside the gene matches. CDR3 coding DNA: TGTGCCAGTAGTATGGGGCCTAGCGGACTACGGCAGTACTTC. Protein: CASSMGPSGLRQYF. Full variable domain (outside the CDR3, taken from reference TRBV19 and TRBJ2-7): DGGITQSPKYLFRKEGQNVTLSCEQNLNHDAMYWYRQDPGQGLRLIYYSQIVNDFQKGDIAEGYSVSREKKESFPLTVTSAQKNPTAFYLCASSMGPSGLRQYFGPGTRLTVT.

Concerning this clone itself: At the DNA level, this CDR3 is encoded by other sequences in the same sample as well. The CDR3 here is CASSLTGPQETQYF. The CDR3 DNA follows: TGCGCCAGCAGCTTAACCGGACCCCAGGAGACCCAGTACTTC. The gene calls are TRBV5-1 and TRBJ2-5; no firm D call. Trimming pared 2 bases from V and 5 bases from J, leaving 13 bases between. CDR1 and CDR2 from the germline V gene are SGHRS and YFSETQ. The CDR3 is made up of 14 amino acids.

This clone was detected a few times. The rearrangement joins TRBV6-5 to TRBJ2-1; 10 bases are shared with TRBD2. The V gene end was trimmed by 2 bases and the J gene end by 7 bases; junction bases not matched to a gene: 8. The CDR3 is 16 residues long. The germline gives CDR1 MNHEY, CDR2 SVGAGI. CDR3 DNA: TGTGCCAGCAGTTACGTGCCGTCTAGCGGGGGAAATGAGCAGTTCTTC. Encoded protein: CASSYVPSSGGNEQFF.

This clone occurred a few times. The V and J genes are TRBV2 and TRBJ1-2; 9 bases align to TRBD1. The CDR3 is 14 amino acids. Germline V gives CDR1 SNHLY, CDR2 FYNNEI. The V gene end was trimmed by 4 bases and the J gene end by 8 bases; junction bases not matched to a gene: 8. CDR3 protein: CASSGTGDSGGYTF. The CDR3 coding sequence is TGTGCCAGCAGTGGGACAGGGGATTCCGGGGGCTACACCTTC.

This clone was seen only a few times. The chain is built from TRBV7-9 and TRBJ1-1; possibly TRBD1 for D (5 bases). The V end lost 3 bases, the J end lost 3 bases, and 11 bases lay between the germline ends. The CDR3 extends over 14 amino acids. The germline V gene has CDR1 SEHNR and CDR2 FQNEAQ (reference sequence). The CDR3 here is CASSFTGGHTEAFF. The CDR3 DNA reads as TGTGCCAGCAGCTTCACGGGGGGTCACACTGAAGCTTTCTTT.

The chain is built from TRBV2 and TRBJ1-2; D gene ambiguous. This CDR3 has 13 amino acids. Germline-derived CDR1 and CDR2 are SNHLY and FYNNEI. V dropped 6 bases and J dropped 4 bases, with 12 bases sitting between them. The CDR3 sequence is CASSTRAGYGYTF. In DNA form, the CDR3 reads TGTGCCAGCAGCACAAGGGCGGGCTATGGCTACACCTTC.

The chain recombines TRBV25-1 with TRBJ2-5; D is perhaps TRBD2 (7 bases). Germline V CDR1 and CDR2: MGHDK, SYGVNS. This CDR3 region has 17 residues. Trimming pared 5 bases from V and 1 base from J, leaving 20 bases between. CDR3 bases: TGTGCCAGCAGTCCACCTCACCGCGGGGGCGCCCAAGAGACCCAGTACTTC. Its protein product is CASSPPHRGGAQETQYF. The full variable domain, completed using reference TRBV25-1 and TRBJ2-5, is EADIYQTPRYLVIGTGKKITLECSQTMGHDKMYWYQQDPGMELHLIHYSYGVNSTEKGDLSSESTVSRIRTEHFPLTLESARPSHTSQYLCASSPPHRGGAQETQYFGPGTRLLVL.

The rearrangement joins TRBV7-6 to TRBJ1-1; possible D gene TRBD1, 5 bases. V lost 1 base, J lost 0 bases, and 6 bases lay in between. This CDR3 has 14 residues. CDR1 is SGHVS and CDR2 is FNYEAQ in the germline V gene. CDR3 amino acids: CASSLGQLNTEAFF. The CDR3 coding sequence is TGTGCCAGCAGCTTAGGACAGTTGAACACTGAAGCTTTCTTT. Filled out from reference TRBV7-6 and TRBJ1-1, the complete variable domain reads GAGVSQSPRYKVTKRGQDVALRCDPISGHVSLYWYRQALGQGPEFLTYFNYEAQQDKSGLPNDRFSAERPEGSISTLTIQRTEQRDSAMYRCASSLGQLNTEAFFGQGTRLTVV.

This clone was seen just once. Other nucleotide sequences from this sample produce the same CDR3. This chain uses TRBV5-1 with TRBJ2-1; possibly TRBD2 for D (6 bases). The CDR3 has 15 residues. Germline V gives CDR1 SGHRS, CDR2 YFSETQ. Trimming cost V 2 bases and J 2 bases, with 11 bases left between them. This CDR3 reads CASSLVAETYNEQFF. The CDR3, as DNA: TGCGCCAGCAGCTTAGTAGCGGAAACCTACAATGAGCAGTTCTTC. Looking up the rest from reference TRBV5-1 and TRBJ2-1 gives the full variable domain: KAGVTQTPRYLIKTRGQQVTLSCSPISGHRSVSWYQQTPGQGLQFLFEYFSETQRNKGNFPGRFSGRQFSNSRSEMNVSTLELGDSALYLCASSLVAETYNEQFFGPGTRLTVL.

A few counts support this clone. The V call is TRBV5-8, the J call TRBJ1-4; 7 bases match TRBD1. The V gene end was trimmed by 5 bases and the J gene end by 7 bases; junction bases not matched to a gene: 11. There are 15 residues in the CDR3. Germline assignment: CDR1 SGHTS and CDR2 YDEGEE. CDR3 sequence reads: CASSSRGRRLEKLFF. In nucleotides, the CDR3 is TGTGCCAGCAGTTCAAGGGGGCGCAGGCTTGAAAAACTGTTTTTT. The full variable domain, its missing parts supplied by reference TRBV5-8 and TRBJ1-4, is EAGVTQSPTHLIKTRGQQATLRCSPISGHTSVYWYQQALGLGLQFLLWYDEGEERNRGNFPPRFSGRQFPNYSSELNVNALELEDSALYLCASSSRGRRLEKLFFGSGTQLSVL.

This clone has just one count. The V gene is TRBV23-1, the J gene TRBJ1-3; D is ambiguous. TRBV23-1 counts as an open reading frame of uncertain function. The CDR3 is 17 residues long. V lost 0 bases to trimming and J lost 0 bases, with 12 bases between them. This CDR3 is CASSQSLPRNSGNTIYF. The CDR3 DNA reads TGCGCCAGCAGTCAATCGTTGCCACGCAACTCTGGAAACACCATATATTTT.

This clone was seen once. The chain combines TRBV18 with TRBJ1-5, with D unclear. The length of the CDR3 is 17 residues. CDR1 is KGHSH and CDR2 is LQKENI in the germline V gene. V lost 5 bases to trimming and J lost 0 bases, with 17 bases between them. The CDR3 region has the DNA TGTGCCAGCTCAGACCGAGTTCACAGATATAGCAATCAGCCCCAGCATTTT. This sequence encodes CASSDRVHRYSNQPQHF.

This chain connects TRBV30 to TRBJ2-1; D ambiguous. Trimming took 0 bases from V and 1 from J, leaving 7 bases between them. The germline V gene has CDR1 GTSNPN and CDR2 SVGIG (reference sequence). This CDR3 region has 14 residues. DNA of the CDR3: TGTGCCTGGAGTGTTTTTCTTTCCTACAATGAGCAGTTCTTC. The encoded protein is CAWSVFLSYNEQFF.

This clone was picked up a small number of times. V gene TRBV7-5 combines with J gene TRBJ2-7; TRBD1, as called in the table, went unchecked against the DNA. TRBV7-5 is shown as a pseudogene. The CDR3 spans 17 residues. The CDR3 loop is CARSLERTGGLSYEQYF. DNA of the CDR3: TGTGCCAGAAGCTTAGAACGGACAGGGGGACTGTCCTACGAGCAGTACTTC.

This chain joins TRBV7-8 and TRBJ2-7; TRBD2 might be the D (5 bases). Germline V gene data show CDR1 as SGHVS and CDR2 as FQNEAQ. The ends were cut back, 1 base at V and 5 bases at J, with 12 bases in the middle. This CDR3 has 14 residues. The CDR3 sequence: CASSLVEGLHEQYF. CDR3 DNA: TGTGCCAGCAGCTTAGTAGAGGGTCTCCACGAGCAGTACTTC.

The CDR3 loop is CAWSAGGRGDTQYF. DNA for the CDR3: TGTGCCTGGAGTGCGGGGGGCCGGGGAGATACGCAGTATTTT. The chain joins TRBV30 to TRBJ2-3; tentative D call: TRBD2 (7 bases). V was clipped by 1 base and J by 5 bases, with 13 bases between them. In germline, CDR1 is GTSNPN, CDR2 SVGIG (reference sequence). This CDR3 contains 14 residues.

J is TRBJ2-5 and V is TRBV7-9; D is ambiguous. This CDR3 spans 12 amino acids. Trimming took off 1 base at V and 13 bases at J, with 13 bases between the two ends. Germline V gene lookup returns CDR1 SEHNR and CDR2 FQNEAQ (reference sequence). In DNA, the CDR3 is TGTGCCAGCAGCTTAGAGGACGACCGGCGGTACTTC. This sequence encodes CASSLEDDRRYF.